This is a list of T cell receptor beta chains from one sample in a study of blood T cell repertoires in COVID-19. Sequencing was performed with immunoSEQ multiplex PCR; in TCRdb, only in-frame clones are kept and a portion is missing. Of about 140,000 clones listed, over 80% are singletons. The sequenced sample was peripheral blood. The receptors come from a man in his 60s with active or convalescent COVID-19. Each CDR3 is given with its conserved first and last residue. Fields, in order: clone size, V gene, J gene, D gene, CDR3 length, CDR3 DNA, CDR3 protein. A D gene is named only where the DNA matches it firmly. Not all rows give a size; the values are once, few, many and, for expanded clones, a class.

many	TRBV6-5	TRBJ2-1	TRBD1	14	TGTGCCAGCAGTTTTTCGGGACAGCACAATGAGCAGTTCTTC	CASSFSGQHNEQFF
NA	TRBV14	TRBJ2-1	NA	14	TGTGCCAGCAGCCAACGGAGGGGATTGAATGAGCAGTTCTTC	CASSQRRGLNEQFF
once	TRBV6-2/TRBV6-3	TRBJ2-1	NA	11	TGTGCCAGCAGTCGGGTGGATGAGCAGTTCTTC	CASSRVDEQFF
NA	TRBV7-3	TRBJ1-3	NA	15	TGTGCCAGCAGCTTACGGGGCGGACAGGGAAACACCATATATTTT	CASSLRGGQGNTIYF
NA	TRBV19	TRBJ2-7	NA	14	TGTGCCACTTCGCGGGACCGGAGCTCCTACGAGCAGTACTTC	CATSRDRSSYEQYF
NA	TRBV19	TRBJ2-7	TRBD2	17	TGTGCCAGTAGTTCACGAGGGAGGGCAGACCATTCCTACGAGCAGTACTTC	CASSSRGRADHSYEQYF
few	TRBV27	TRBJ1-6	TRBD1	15	TGTGCCAGCAGTACCCACAGGGGCGGTAATTCACCCCTCCACTTT	CASSTHRGGNSPLHF
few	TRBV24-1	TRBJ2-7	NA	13	TGTGCCACCAGTCCACGAGCAGGGAAAGAGCAGTACTTC	CATSPRAGKEQYF
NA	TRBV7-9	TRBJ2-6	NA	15	TGTGCCAGCTCCTCCGGGGGCTCTGGGGCCAACGTCCTGACTTTC	CASSSGGSGANVLTF
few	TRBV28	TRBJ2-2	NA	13	TGTGCCAGCAGTCGGACAGCCACCGGGGAGCTGTTTTTT	CASSRTATGELFF
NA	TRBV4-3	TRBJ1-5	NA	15	TGCGCCAGCAGCCAAGATACGGGGGGCGATCAGCCCCAGCATTTT	CASSQDTGGDQPQHF
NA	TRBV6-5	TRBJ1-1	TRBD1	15	TGTGCCAGCAGGCGACGGACAGGGGTTGCCCCTGAAGCTTTCTTT	CASRRRTGVAPEAFF
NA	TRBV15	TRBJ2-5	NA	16	TGTGCCACCAGCAGATCCCAGGGATGGATCCAAGAGACCCAGTACTTC	CATSRSQGWIQETQYF
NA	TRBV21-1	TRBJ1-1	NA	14	TGTGCCAGCAGCACCCGGACAGGGACGTTTGAAGCTTTCTTT	CASSTRTGTFEAFF
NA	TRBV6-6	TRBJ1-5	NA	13	TGTGCCAGCACCTACAGGGTGAATCAGCCCCAGCATTTT	CASTYRVNQPQHF
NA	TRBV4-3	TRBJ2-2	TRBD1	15	TGCGCCAGCAGCCTGGGACAGGGGGCGACCGGGGAGCTGTTTTTT	CASSLGQGATGELFF
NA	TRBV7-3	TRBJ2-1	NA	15	TGTGCCAGCAGCTTACTGGGTGGGCCTAACAATGAGCAGTTCTTC	CASSLLGGPNNEQFF
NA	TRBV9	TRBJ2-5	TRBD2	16	TGTGCCAGCAGCGTAGTGAGTAGCGGGAGCCAAGAGACCCAGTACTTC	CASSVVSSGSQETQYF
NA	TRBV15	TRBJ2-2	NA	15	TGTGCCACCAGCAGAGATTCAGGTTTCACCGGGGAGCTGTTTTTT	CATSRDSGFTGELFF
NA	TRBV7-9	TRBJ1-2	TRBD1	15	TGTGCCAGCAGCTCTTCGGGACAGGGAAACTATGGCTACACCTTC	CASSSSGQGNYGYTF
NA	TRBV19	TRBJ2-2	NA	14	TGTGCCAGTAGTAGGGGACTCCCACCCGGGGAGCTGTTTTTT	CASSRGLPPGELFF
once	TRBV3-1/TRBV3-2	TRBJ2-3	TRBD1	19	TGTGCCAGCAGCCAAGAAGTCCGGGGACAGGGTTGGGGCACAGATACGCAGTATTTT	CASSQEVRGQGWGTDTQYF
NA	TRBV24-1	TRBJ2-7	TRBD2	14	TGTGCCACCAGTGACGCCGGGAGGGCCGGTGGGCAGTACTTC	CATSDAGRAGGQYF
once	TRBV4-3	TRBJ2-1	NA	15	TGCGCCAGCAGCCAAGATCGGGACTTTTACAATGAGCAGTTCTTC	CASSQDRDFYNEQFF
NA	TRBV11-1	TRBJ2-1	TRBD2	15	TGTGCCAGCAGCTTAGGAGCGGGAGTAAAGGGTGAGCAGTTCTTC	CASSLGAGVKGEQFF
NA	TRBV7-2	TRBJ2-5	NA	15	TGTGCCAGCAGCTTAGGGTCGGGAGTCCAAGAGACCCAGTACTTC	CASSLGSGVQETQYF
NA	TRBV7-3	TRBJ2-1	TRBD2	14	TGTGCCAGCAGCTTAAGCGGGAGCTACAATGAGCAGTTCTTC	CASSLSGSYNEQFF
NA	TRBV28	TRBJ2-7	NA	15	TGTGCCAGCAGCTCCCCACGGGTGGCGGCCTACGAGCAGTACTTC	CASSSPRVAAYEQYF
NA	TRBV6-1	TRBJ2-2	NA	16	TGTGCCAGCAGTGCGGATAAGGGGCTAGGCACCGGGGAGCTGTTTTTT	CASSADKGLGTGELFF
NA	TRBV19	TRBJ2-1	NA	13	TGTGCCAGTAGTGGAGGGACAGACAATGAGCAGTTCTTC	CASSGGTDNEQFF
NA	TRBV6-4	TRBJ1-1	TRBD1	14	TGTGCCAGCAGTGAAACAGGGGGGAACACTGAAGCTTTCTTT	CASSETGGNTEAFF
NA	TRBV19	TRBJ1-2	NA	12	TGTGCCAGTAGTATCCGGGAGGGTGGCTACACCTTC	CASSIREGGYTF
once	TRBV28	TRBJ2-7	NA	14	TGTGCCAGCAGAATACTAGCAAACTCCTACGAGCAGTACTTC	CASRILANSYEQYF
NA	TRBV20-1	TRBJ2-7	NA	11	TGCAGTGCCCCCGAAATCGCGGTGCCTTACTTC	CSAPEIAVPYF
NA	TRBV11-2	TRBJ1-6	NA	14	TGTGCCAGCAGCTTAGCCCGCCAGGGCCACCCCCTCCACTTT	CASSLARQGHPLHF
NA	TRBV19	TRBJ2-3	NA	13	TGTGCCAGCAGGGGGGTGGGCACAGATACGCAGTATTTT	CASRGVGTDTQYF
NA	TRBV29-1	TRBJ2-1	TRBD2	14	TGCAGCGGAACACTAGCGGGACCCTACAATGAGCAGTTCTTC	CSGTLAGPYNEQFF
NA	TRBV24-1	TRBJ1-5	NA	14	TGTGCCACCAGTGAAGGACAGAGCAATCAGCCCCAGCATTTT	CATSEGQSNQPQHF
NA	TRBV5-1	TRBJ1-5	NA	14	TGCGCCAGCAGCTTGGAGCCTACTTCTCAGCCCCAGCATTTT	CASSLEPTSQPQHF
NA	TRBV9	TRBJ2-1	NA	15	TGTGCCAGCAGCGCGTCAGGGGACTCCTACAATGAGCAGTTCTTC	CASSASGDSYNEQFF
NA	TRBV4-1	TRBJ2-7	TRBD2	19	TGCGCCAGCAGCCAAGGTCTGATTACCGGACTAGGGAACTCCTACGAGCAGTACTTC	CASSQGLITGLGNSYEQYF
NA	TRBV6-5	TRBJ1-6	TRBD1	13	TGTGCCGTGAGGGGGCAGGGGGAATCACCCCTCCACTTT	CAVRGQGESPLHF
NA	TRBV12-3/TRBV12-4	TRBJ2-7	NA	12	TGTGCCAGCAGTCTGACTATCGCCGAGCAGTACTTC	CASSLTIAEQYF
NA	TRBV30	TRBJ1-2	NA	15	TGTGCCTGGAGTCGTAACTTCAGGGGTGAATATGGCTACACCTTC	CAWSRNFRGEYGYTF
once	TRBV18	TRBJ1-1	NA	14	TGTGCCAGCTCACCCACAGGGTCGACGCCTGAAGCTTTCTTT	CASSPTGSTPEAFF
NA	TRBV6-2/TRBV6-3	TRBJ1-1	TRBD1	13	TGTGCCAGCAGTTCGACAGGGGGCACTGAAGCTTTCTTT	CASSSTGGTEAFF
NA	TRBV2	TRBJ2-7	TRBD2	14	TGTGCCAGCAGTGAAGCGGGGAGGGCCTACGAGCAGTACTTC	CASSEAGRAYEQYF
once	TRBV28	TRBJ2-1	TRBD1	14	TGTGCCAGCAACGGGGCCAGGGGGTACAATGAGCAGTTCTTC	CASNGARGYNEQFF
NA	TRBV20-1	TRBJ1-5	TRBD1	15	TGCAGTGCTAGTGTCGGGACAGGGCACAATCAGCCCCAGCATTTT	CSASVGTGHNQPQHF
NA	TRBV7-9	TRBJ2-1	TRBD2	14	TGTGCCAGCAGCACGGCCGGGACTAACAATGAGCAGTTCTTC	CASSTAGTNNEQFF
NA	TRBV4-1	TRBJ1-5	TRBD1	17	TGCGCCAGCAGCCGGGGTGGGACAGGGGATTACAATCAGCCCCAGCATTTT	CASSRGGTGDYNQPQHF